The 20 T cell receptor beta chains below all came from one sample that was sequenced in a study of identical twins. TCRdb redid the calling of the 5' RACE reads with MiXCR, one entry per CDR3 protein. In the table there are some 710,000 distinct CDR3 sequences, around 6% of which are singletons. Sequencing was performed on naive T cells sorted from blood. The receptors come from a man aged 18 to 30 in good health.

This chain links TRBV9 with TRBJ1-1; no firm D call. Germline V CDR1 and CDR2: SGDLS, YYNGEE. The germline V and J ends were trimmed by 0 bases and 0 bases, with 9 bases remaining between them. The length of the CDR3 is 15 residues. As DNA, the CDR3 is TGTGCCAGCAGCGTAGTGGCCAAGATGAACACTGAAGCTTTCTTT. Protein product: CASSVVAKMNTEAFF.

This clonotype was observed at least ten times. This chain links TRBV7-9 with TRBJ2-1, with a weak D call TRBD2 (6 bases). Looked up from germline, CDR1 is SEHNR and CDR2 is FQNEAQ (reference sequence). The length of the CDR3 is 13 residues. The CDR3 DNA follows: TGTGTCGCGGGACTCCGGGTGGTTAATGAGCAGTTCTTC. Translation: CVAGLRVVNEQFF.

The rearrangement links TRBV12-3 or TRBV12-4 to TRBJ1-2; the D gene is possibly TRBD1 (5 bases). V gave up 4 bases and J gave up 3 bases, with 21 bases separating them. This CDR3 is built from 17 residues. The CDR3 spells CASSSPVRQLNYYGYTF. The CDR3 DNA follows: TGTGCCAGCAGTTCACCGGTCCGACAGCTCAATTACTATGGCTACACCTTC.

This clonotype was detected ten times or more. The chain combines TRBV6-2 or TRBV6-3 with TRBJ2-2; the D is unclear. V gave up 0 bases and J gave up 6 bases, with 5 bases separating them. Germline-derived CDR1 and CDR2 are MNHEY and SVGEGT. The CDR3 is 13 amino acids. The CDR3 loop is CASSYSRPGELFF. The CDR3 DNA is TGTGCCAGCAGTTACTCTCGCCCCGGGGAGCTGTTTTTT.

Only a few counts were recorded for this clonotype. The V and J genes are TRBV11-3 and TRBJ2-1; 7 bases are a match to TRBD2. Germline CDR1 is SGHNT and CDR2 is YENEEA. This CDR3 region has 15 residues. Trimming at V came to 3 bases and at J to 7 bases, leaving 9 bases not matched to a gene. DNA of the CDR3: TGTGCCAGCAGCTTGAGGGAGGGCCCTTGGAATGAGCAGTTCTTC. Its translation is CASSLREGPWNEQFF. Full variable domain (rest looked up from reference TRBV11-3 and TRBJ2-1): EAGVVQSPRYKIIEKKQPVAFWCNPISGHNTLYWYLQNLGQGPELLIRYENEEAVDDSQLPKDRFSAERLKGVDSTLKIQPAELGDSAVYLCASSLREGPWNEQFFGPGTRLTVL.

This clonotype was observed at least ten times. The rearrangement uses TRBV7-9 and TRBJ1-1; D call uncertain. The CDR3 extends over 14 amino acids. Trimming left V 5 bases short and J 0 bases short, with 10 bases between. Germline CDR1 and CDR2: SEHNR and FQNEAQ (reference sequence). The chain's CDR3 is CASSTSTVNTEAFF. The CDR3 nucleotides read TGTGCCAGCAGCACTTCGACGGTGAACACTGAAGCTTTCTTT.

The CDR3 sequence: CASSSPPGTGKLNEQFF. As DNA, the CDR3 is TGTGCCAGCAGTTCTCCCCCCGGGACAGGGAAATTAAATGAGCAGTTCTTC. The V gene is TRBV25-1, the J gene TRBJ2-1; TRBD1 aligns across 9 bases. Germline V gives CDR1 MGHDK, CDR2 SYGVNS. This CDR3 has 17 amino acids. Trimming cost V 5 bases and J 7 bases; bases outside gene matches: 15. Full variable domain (rest looked up from reference TRBV25-1 and TRBJ2-1): EADIYQTPRYLVIGTGKKITLECSQTMGHDKMYWYQQDPGMELHLIHYSYGVNSTEKGDLSSESTVSRIRTEHFPLTLESARPSHTSQYLCASSSPPGTGKLNEQFFGPGTRLTVL.

This clonotype was counted only a few times. The CDR3 nucleotides are TGTGCCAGCAGCCGGGGGTCGGGACAGGGGAACAATGAGCAGTTCTTC. Protein product: CASSRGSGQGNNEQFF. This chain connects TRBV5-4 to TRBJ2-1, with TRBD1 matching 10 bases. V trimming: 4 bases; J trimming: 5 bases; junction bases outside the gene matches: 9. The CDR3 loop spans 16 amino acids. From germline, CDR1 is SGHNT and CDR2 YYREEE (reference sequence).

The sample holds many counts of this clonotype. The chain recombines TRBV15 with TRBJ2-1; D ambiguous. The V gene's germline CDR1 is LNHNV and CDR2 YYDKDF (reference sequence). Trimming stripped 0 bases from V and 6 bases from J, with 9 bases between. The CDR3 sequence is 14 residues long. The CDR3: CATSRETTGNEQFF. The DNA of the CDR3 is TGTGCCACCAGCAGAGAAACAACGGGCAATGAGCAGTTCTTC.

There are many counts of this clonotype. This rearrangement joins TRBV20-1 to TRBJ2-2; tentatively, D is TRBD1 (6 bases). The CDR3 loop spans 16 amino acids. The V end was cut by 4 bases, the J end by 7 bases, with 22 bases between. CDR1 DFQATT and CDR2 SNEGSKA come from the germline V gene (reference sequence). CDR3 sequence: CSAISEQGRIVGELFF. As DNA, the CDR3 is TGCAGTGCTATCAGTGAACAGGGAAGAATTGTCGGGGAGCTGTTTTTT.

This clonotype occurred a few times. V gene TRBV30 combines with J gene TRBJ2-4; D remains ambiguous. V gave up 0 bases and J gave up 6 bases, with 9 bases separating them. The CDR3 extends over 13 amino acids. The germline V gene encodes CDR1 GTSNPN and CDR2 SVGIG (reference sequence). The CDR3 region is CAWSVQLGNIQYF. In nucleotides, the CDR3 is TGTGCCTGGAGTGTACAGCTCGGAAACATTCAGTACTTC. Variable domain in full (rest from reference TRBV30 and TRBJ2-4): SQTIHQWPATLVQPVGSPLSLECTVEGTSNPNLYWYRQAAGRGLQLLFYSVGIGQISSEVPQNLSASRPQDRQFILSSKKLLLSDSGFYLCAWSVQLGNIQYFGAGTRLSVL.

This clonotype was seen at least ten times. The chain has TRBV12-3 or TRBV12-4 and TRBJ2-1, with TRBD1 matching over 10 bases. Trimming removed 2 bases from V and 9 bases from J; junction bases left unmatched: 4. The CDR3 has 14 amino acids. CDR3: CASSLRQGAREQFF. DNA for the CDR3: TGTGCCAGCAGTTTAAGACAGGGGGCGCGTGAGCAGTTCTTC.

This clonotype was seen only a few times. The rearrangement joins TRBV7-3 to TRBJ2-3; possibly TRBD2 for D (5 bases). Germline-derived CDR1 and CDR2 are SGHTA and FQGTGA. Trimming took off 1 base at V and 5 bases at J, with 10 bases between the two ends. This CDR3 region has 14 residues. The CDR3 spells CASSLSTSLDTQYF. The CDR3 nucleotides read TGTGCCAGCAGCTTAAGTACTAGTTTAGATACGCAGTATTTT. The full variable domain, its missing parts supplied by reference TRBV7-3 and TRBJ2-3, is GAGVSQTPSNKVTEKGKYVELRCDPISGHTALYWYRQSLGQGPEFLIYFQGTGAADDSGLPNDRFFAVRPEGSVSTLKIQRTERGDSAVYLCASSLSTSLDTQYFGPGTRLTVL.

The chain couples TRBV24-1 to TRBJ1-1; tentative D call: TRBD1 (5 bases). V was trimmed by 2 bases and J by 2 bases, leaving 14 bases between them. The CDR3 extends over 16 amino acids. Germline V lookup: CDR1 KGHDR, CDR2 SFDVKD. The CDR3 sequence: CATSDSGGTGNTEAFF. The CDR3 DNA follows: TGTGCCACCAGTGATTCCGGGGGGACGGGCAACACTGAAGCTTTCTTT.

The table lists this clonotype with many counts. This sequence joins TRBV20-1 and TRBJ1-1; D is uncertain. The germline V gene has CDR1 DFQATT and CDR2 SNEGSKA (reference sequence). The length of the CDR3 is 13 residues. V shed 5 bases and J shed 1 base, with 11 bases lying between them. CDR3 coding DNA: TGCAGTGCTCCGTACGACTGGAACACTGAAGCTTTCTTT. It translates to CSAPYDWNTEAFF.

This clonotype appeared many times. This sequence joins TRBV5-6 and TRBJ1-2; TRBD1 agrees at 7 bases. Germline V lookup: CDR1 SGHDT, CDR2 YYEEEE. V dropped 6 bases and J dropped 4; count of bases not matched to a gene: 6. This CDR3 is 13 amino acids long. The CDR3 reads CASTQTGSYGYTF. The CDR3 DNA is TGTGCCAGCACTCAGACAGGGAGCTATGGCTACACCTTC. Combining the CDR3 with reference TRBV5-6 and TRBJ1-2 gives the whole variable domain DAGVTQSPTHLIKTRGQQVTLRCSPKSGHDTVSWYQQALGQGPQFIFQYYEEEERQRGNFPDRFSGHQFPNYSSELNVNALLLGDSALYLCASTQTGSYGYTFGSGTRLTVV.

This clonotype was counted many times. The chain combines TRBV10-3 with TRBJ2-1, with TRBD1 matching over 8 bases. CDR3 size: 16 residues. Germline values: CDR1 ENHRY, CDR2 SYGVKD. Trimming at V came to 6 bases and at J to 4 bases, leaving 11 bases not matched to a gene. The chain's CDR3 is CAISQGASVTYNEQFF. The CDR3 coding sequence is TGTGCCATCAGCCAGGGGGCTAGCGTCACTTACAATGAGCAGTTCTTC.

This clonotype showed up many times. This chain connects TRBV12-3 or TRBV12-4 to TRBJ1-5; 9 bases are a match to TRBD1. Trimming removed 7 bases from V and 3 bases from J; junction bases left unmatched: 10. The CDR3 runs to 16 residues. The chain's CDR3 is CASNPGTGLDNQPQHF. Written as DNA, the CDR3 is TGTGCCAGCAACCCCGGGACAGGGTTGGACAATCAGCCCCAGCATTTT.

This clonotype has just a few counts. The V call is TRBV7-6, the J call TRBJ2-7; D is unclear. The CDR3 is made up of 15 amino acids. The germline gives CDR1 SGHVS, CDR2 FNYEAQ. The ends were cut back, 1 base at V and 2 bases at J, with 12 bases in the middle. In DNA form, the CDR3 reads TGTGCCAGCAGCTTAGGCCCGAGTCCCCCCTACGAGCAGTACGTC. As protein: CASSLGPSPPYEQYV.

This clonotype was seen only a few times. V usage is TRBV5-1 and J usage is TRBJ1-1; D uncertain. The CDR3 is 13 amino acids. V was cut by 4 bases and J by 0 bases, with 7 bases left in between. The germline gives CDR1 SGHRS, CDR2 YFSETQ. DNA for the CDR3: TGCGCCAGCAGCCAAAACCTGAACACTGAAGCTTTCTTT. Its protein product is CASSQNLNTEAFF.